This T cell receptor (beta chain) was sequenced for a study of shared clonotypes between healthy human individuals. CDR1 SGHNT and CDR2 YYREEE come from the germline V gene (reference sequence). The CDR3 covers 15 residues. Trimming left V 0 bases short and J 6 bases short, with 16 bases between. Sequencing used immunoSEQ multiplex PCR; TCRdb keeps in-frame clones, though not all of them. The sample shows around 1.9 million clones, 85% to 95% of them seen only once. As concerns this clone: The target antigen is unknown.

Naive CD8 cells lacked CD45RO, underwent positive selection for CCR7 and left out terminally differentiated effector memory CD45RA+ cells. Study-level findings and limits: What rarefaction showed was incomplete sorted-subset sequencing despite large depth.

The sequence came from a man aged 18 to 35 in good health. Some clones in this sample may be carry-over from other donors' samples. The V call is TRBV5-4, the J call TRBJ2-7, with D unresolved. Specimen: naive CD8+ T cells from PBMCs. The CDR3 region has the DNA TGTGCCAGCAGCTTGGGATCTGGGAAAGTCGTCGAGCAGTACTTC. Its translation: CASSLGSGKVVEQYF.